A single sample is the source of the 5 T cell receptor beta chains below, sequenced in a study of T cells in Graves' hyperthyroidism and ophthalmopathy. Amplification of TCR beta CDR3 regions used RNA as the template. The HTBI primer set served for first-round RT-PCR of the TCR CDR3. MiXCR was run by TCRdb on the multiplex PCR reads, yielding one entry per CDR3 protein. The table lists about 100,000 distinct CDR3 sequences, 15% to 20% of them singletons. Sequencing used blood. These receptor sequences come from a woman aged 45-65 years with Graves' hyperthyroidism.

The V gene is TRBV28, the J gene TRBJ1-1, with 7 bases lining up with TRBD1. V shed 5 bases and J 3 bases; nucleotides not matched to a gene: 15. CDR3 length equals 17 residues. Germline values: CDR1 MDHEN, CDR2 SYDVKM. The CDR3 DNA follows: TGTGCCAGCAGTACCGCGGCAGGGGGTAGACGCGACACTGAAGCTTTCTTT. Translating gives CASSTAAGGRRDTEAFF.

This chain joins TRBV28 and TRBJ1-2; 9 nucleotides agree with TRBD1. The V gene end was trimmed by 10 bases and the J gene end by 5 bases; junction bases not matched to a gene: 8. Germline V lookup: CDR1 MDHEN, CDR2 SYDVKM. The length of the CDR3 is 13 residues. Here the CDR3 DNA reads TGTGCCATTCCGGGACAGGGAAGTTATGGCTACACCTTC. Protein: CAIPGQGSYGYTF.

The chain combines TRBV3-1 with TRBJ2-5; tentatively, D is TRBD2 (7 bases). The V end was cut by 7 bases, the J end by 1 base, with 16 bases between. From germline, CDR1 is LGHDT and CDR2 YNNKEL (reference sequence). This CDR3 is built from 15 residues. The CDR3 spells CASTLQGGGQETQYF. The CDR3 bases are TGTGCCAGCACCCTCCAAGGGGGGGGCCAAGAGACCCAGTACTTC.

The table lists this clonotype with many counts. The J gene is TRBJ2-7, the V gene TRBV30; D gene unclear. The V end lost 5 bases, the J end lost 3 bases, and 8 bases lay between the germline ends. The CDR3 is 11 amino acids. CDR1 and CDR2 (germline): GTSNPN, SVGIG (reference sequence). CDR3 in DNA: TGTGCCTGGGAAGTGGGCTACGAGCAGTACGTC. As protein: CAWEVGYEQYV.

At least ten counts were recorded for this clonotype. The J gene is TRBJ2-2, the V gene TRBV7-8; TRBD2 might be the D (6 bases). The CDR3 consists of 19 residues. V lost 4 bases to trimming and J lost 5 bases, with 26 bases between them. Germline values: CDR1 SGHVS, CDR2 FQNEAQ. CDR3 protein: CASSSVLAGNSLRTGELFF. The CDR3 nucleotides read TGTGCCAGCAGCTCCGTACTAGCCGGGAACTCGCTGCGGACCGGGGAGCTGTTTTTT.